This passage covers 27 T cell receptor beta chains from one sample sequenced in a study of T-cell reconstitution after alpha-beta-depleted transplantation in children. Using unique molecular identifiers, the investigators prepared the TCRbeta library. TCRdb re-called the PCR reads with MiXCR, one entry per CDR3 protein. The sample yields about 580,000 distinct CDR3 sequences, 20% to 25% seen once. The sample here was PBMCs, mostly from graft donor cells, taken 360 days after TCRalphabeta/CD19-depleted stem cell transplant. The origin of the receptors is a boy under three years old who had a stem cell transplant for acute myeloid leukemia, so the T cells may come from the graft donor.

The rearrangement uses TRBV28 and TRBJ2-7, with 7 nucleotides matching TRBD2. Germline CDR1 is MDHEN and CDR2 is SYDVKM. V lost 2 bases, J lost 6 bases, and 4 bases stayed unmatched. The CDR3 extends over 13 amino acids. The CDR3 region has the DNA TGTGCCAGCAGTTTAATGGGAGGGCTCGAGCAGTACGTC. Translating it yields CASSLMGGLEQYV.

The chain uses TRBV6-5 and TRBJ2-3; perhaps TRBD1 as D (7 bases). CDR3 length: 16 residues. V was trimmed by 0 bases and J by 2 bases, leaving 12 bases between them. The germline CDR1 and CDR2 sequences are MNHEY and SVGAGI. The CDR3 DNA is TGTGCCAGCAGTTACTCCAGGGGGGCCATCACAGATACGCAGTATTTT. It encodes CASSYSRGAITDTQYF.

The CDR3 protein is CASSSRGLNYGYTF. CDR3 nucleotide sequence: TGTGCCAGCAGTTCCAGGGGGCTTAACTATGGCTACACCTTC. This chain connects TRBV28 to TRBJ1-2; the match to TRBD1 covers 8 bases. This CDR3 is built from 14 residues. J gave up 1 base and V 4 bases, and 2 bases lay outside the gene matches. Germline-derived CDR1 and CDR2 are MDHEN and SYDVKM.

The V gene is TRBV7-3, the J gene TRBJ2-1, with 7 bases lining up with TRBD1. CDR3 length equals 16 residues. Looked up from germline, CDR1 is SGHTA and CDR2 is FQGTGA. The ends lost 6 bases at V and 4 bases at J; junction bases unmatched: 12. CDR3 sequence: CASSSNRQGAYNEQFF. CDR3 in DNA: TGTGCCAGCAGTTCTAATCGACAGGGAGCGTACAATGAGCAGTTCTTC.

The chain carries TRBV10-3 and TRBJ2-3; TRBD1 agrees at 10 bases. Trimming took 6 bases from V and 0 from J; bases not matched to a gene: 6. The CDR3 runs 16 residues. Germline V gene data show CDR1 as ENHRY and CDR2 as SYGVKD. CDR3 DNA: TGTGCCATCAGACCGACAGGGGGCCATAGCACAGATACGCAGTATTTT. Translation: CAIRPTGGHSTDTQYF.

This clonotype came up a few times. The V gene is TRBV20-1, the J gene TRBJ2-7; D is possibly TRBD2 (6 bases). V was pared by 6 bases and J by 6 bases, with 12 bases between. Germline V gives CDR1 DFQATT, CDR2 SNEGSKA (reference sequence). CDR3 size: 11 residues. The chain's CDR3 is CSATGAVEQYV. The DNA of the CDR3 is TGCAGTGCGACGGGAGCGGTCGAGCAGTACGTC.

The chain recombines TRBV6-6 with TRBJ1-1; 9 nucleotides match TRBD1. With 5 bases clipped from V and 8 bases from J, the junction kept 6 bases outside the gene matches. The CDR3 has 13 residues. Per the germline V gene, CDR1 is MNHNY and CDR2 is SVGAGI (reference sequence). The CDR3 DNA follows: TGTGCCAGCAGTCCTACACAGGGGGCCGAAGCTTTCTTT. Translation: CASSPTQGAEAFF.

This chain uses TRBV4-3 with TRBJ2-6; the D is unclear. The ends were cut back, 1 base at V and 0 bases at J, with 10 bases in the middle. Germline V lookup: CDR1 LGHNA, CDR2 YSLEER. This CDR3 comprises 17 residues. CDR3 sequence (DNA): TGCGCCAGCAGCCAAGTCGGCAGGTACTCTGGGGCCAACGTCCTGACTTTC. Residues: CASSQVGRYSGANVLTF.

The genes are TRBV20-1 and TRBJ2-1; D not resolved. The CDR3 totals 12 residues. Trimming removed 2 bases at V and 5 bases at J, with 7 bases between. Germline CDR1 DFQATT, CDR2 SNEGSKA (reference sequence). CDR3 DNA: TGCAGTGCTAGAACTATAAACAATGAGCAGTTCTTC. Encoded protein: CSARTINNEQFF.

The J gene is TRBJ2-1, the V gene TRBV7-9; the match to TRBD1 covers 8 bases. In germline, CDR1 is SEHNR, CDR2 FQNEAQ (reference sequence). The V and J ends lost 4 bases and 3 bases, in that order; junction bases with no gene match: 5. The CDR3 contains 15 residues. CDR3 loop: CASSWGQAIYNEQFF. The CDR3, as DNA: TGTGCCAGCAGCTGGGGACAGGCCATCTACAATGAGCAGTTCTTC.

This clonotype was counted a few times. The chain employs TRBV6-5 and TRBJ1-2; D uncertain. This CDR3 region has 15 residues. Germline V gene lookup returns CDR1 MNHEY and CDR2 SVGAGI. V was clipped by 0 bases and J by 4 bases, with 12 bases between them. DNA for the CDR3: TGTGCCAGCAGTTACTCGAAGGCCGGCTTCTATGGCTACACCTTC. Its protein is CASSYSKAGFYGYTF.

The gene calls are TRBV7-9 and TRBJ2-1; D is unclear. V was shortened by 1 base and J by 12 bases, with 10 bases between the two germline ends. CDR3 length equals 12 residues. From germline, CDR1 is SEHNR and CDR2 FQNEAQ (reference sequence). The CDR3 here is CASSLDGVSQFF. The CDR3 DNA sequence: TGTGCCAGCAGCTTAGACGGCGTGTCGCAGTTCTTC.

This clonotype was observed many times. The chain is built from TRBV18 and TRBJ2-1; 8 bases agree with TRBD1. Trimming cost V 3 bases and J 7 bases; bases outside gene matches: 17. The germline V gene has CDR1 KGHSH and CDR2 LQKENI. CDR3 length equals 18 residues. The CDR3 coding sequence is TGTGCCAGCTCACCTTATCGGACAGGGCCCCAGAGGGGGAATGAGCAGTTCTTC. Its protein product is CASSPYRTGPQRGNEQFF.

This clonotype showed up just once. The gene calls are TRBV11-2 and TRBJ2-1, with D unclear. Germline V gene sequence: CDR1 SGHAT, CDR2 FQNNGV. The CDR3 sequence is 15 residues long. The V end was cut by 6 bases, the J end by 5 bases, with 17 bases between. CDR3 in amino acids: CASRIDRLVHNEQFF. The CDR3 nucleotides are TGTGCCAGCAGGATCGATCGCCTTGTTCACAATGAGCAGTTCTTC.

The chain couples TRBV10-3 to TRBJ2-1, with a weak D call TRBD2 (5 bases). The germline CDR1 and CDR2 sequences are ENHRY and SYGVKD. This CDR3 contains 13 residues. The V gene lost 6 bases and the J gene lost 5 bases, with 11 bases spanning the gap. The CDR3 loop is CAISTTRHNEQFF. DNA for the CDR3: TGTGCCATCAGCACTACTAGACACAATGAGCAGTTCTTC.

This clonotype was counted many times. The chain joins TRBV20-1 to TRBJ2-1; TRBD1 or TRBD2 may be the D gene (5 bases each). The germline gives CDR1 DFQATT, CDR2 SNEGSKA (reference sequence). The V and J ends lost 3 bases and 6 bases respectively, with 15 bases between them. This CDR3 contains 14 residues. CDR3 sequence reads: CSARQGAQFNEQFF. In DNA form, the CDR3 reads TGCAGTGCTAGGCAGGGAGCACAATTCAATGAGCAGTTCTTC.

The V call is TRBV20-1, the J call TRBJ2-1; no clear D. Per the germline V gene, CDR1 is DFQATT and CDR2 is SNEGSKA (reference sequence). The CDR3 runs to 13 residues. V lost 3 bases and J lost 2, with 8 bases in between. The CDR3 region is CSASLDTYNEQFF. The CDR3 region has the DNA TGCAGTGCTAGTCTCGATACCTACAATGAGCAGTTCTTC.

The table lists this clonotype with many counts. The chain joins TRBV27 to TRBJ1-2, with a tentative D call TRBD1 (5 bases). V lost 8 bases to trimming and J lost 2 bases, with 12 bases between them. Per the germline V gene, CDR1 is MNHEY and CDR2 is SMNVEV (reference sequence). This CDR3 comprises 13 residues. The CDR3: CASGVRQNYGYTF. The DNA for the CDR3 is TGTGCCAGCGGGGTTAGACAGAACTATGGCTACACCTTC.

V gene TRBV24-1 combines with J gene TRBJ2-2, with 7 bases that match TRBD1. The CDR3 runs 13 residues. Germline-derived CDR1 and CDR2 are KGHDR and SFDVKD. V was clipped by 9 bases and J by 7 bases; unmatched bases: 7. The CDR3 here is CATGGQEDGELFF. The CDR3, as DNA: TGTGCCACCGGCGGACAGGAGGACGGGGAGCTGTTTTTT.

This rearrangement joins TRBV4-3 to TRBJ2-3, with TRBD2 matching 8 bases. This CDR3 is 15 amino acids long. V trimming: 3 bases; J trimming: 6 bases; junction bases outside the gene matches: 8. The germline gives CDR1 LGHNA, CDR2 YSLEER. The CDR3: CASSHYGGAADTQYF. DNA of the CDR3: TGCGCCAGCAGCCATTACGGGGGGGCCGCGGATACGCAGTATTTT.

This chain connects TRBV5-5 to TRBJ2-1, with 8 bases lining up with TRBD2. The germline V gene encodes CDR1 SGHKS and CDR2 YYEKEE (reference sequence). The V segment lost 0 bases and the J segment 9 bases; nucleotides outside the gene matches: 5. The CDR3 totals 14 residues. CDR3 loop: CASSLGAGVAEQFF. CDR3 bases: TGTGCCAGCAGCTTGGGAGCGGGGGTTGCTGAGCAGTTCTTC.

The rearrangement uses TRBV10-3 and TRBJ2-1, with 9 bases lining up with TRBD1. The CDR3 contains 14 residues. The V gene end was trimmed by 4 bases and the J gene end by 8 bases; junction bases not matched to a gene: 6. Germline assignment: CDR1 ENHRY and CDR2 SYGVKD. DNA of the CDR3: TGTGCCATCAGTGTGGGACAGGGTAACTATGAGCAGTTCTTC. Its translation: CAISVGQGNYEQFF.

The genes are TRBV18 and TRBJ1-3; possibly TRBD1 for D (5 bases). CDR1 and CDR2 from the germline V gene are KGHSH and LQKENI. V was pared by 5 bases and J by 6 bases, with 20 bases between. The CDR3 runs to 16 residues. The CDR3 coding sequence is TGTGCCAGCTCATACAGGAAAACCCTGGAGGAAAACACCATATATTTT. Translated: CASSYRKTLEENTIYF.

There are a few counts of this clonotype. The rearrangement uses TRBV5-6 and TRBJ2-7; D remains ambiguous. This CDR3 is 14 amino acids long. Germline CDR1 reads SGHDT; CDR2 reads YYEEEE. The V end lost 0 bases, the J end lost 2 bases, and 9 bases lay between the germline ends. CDR3 nucleotide sequence: TGTGCCAGCAGCTTGGGAGACCTGCCCTACGAGCAGTACTTC. Translation: CASSLGDLPYEQYF.

In its sample, this clonotype was seen a few times. The chain has TRBV6-1 and TRBJ1-4, with 10 bases aligning to TRBD1. From germline, CDR1 is MNHNS and CDR2 SASEGT. The CDR3 spans 14 residues. The V segment lost 6 bases and the J segment 8 bases; nucleotides outside the gene matches: 6. The CDR3 region is CASRTGGKWEKLFF. Written as DNA, the CDR3 is TGTGCCAGCAGGACAGGGGGCAAGTGGGAAAAACTGTTTTTT.

This clonotype was detected many times. The V gene is TRBV15, the J gene TRBJ2-1; D is ambiguous. The CDR3 loop spans 16 amino acids. Trimming removed 3 bases at V and 5 bases at J, with 17 bases between. CDR1 is LNHNV and CDR2 is YYDKDF in the germline V gene (reference sequence). The CDR3 is CATSSPTVGLDNEQFF. In DNA, the CDR3 is TGTGCCACCAGCAGTCCAACCGTAGGGTTGGACAATGAGCAGTTCTTC. Complete variable domain (other parts from reference TRBV15 and TRBJ2-1): DAMVIQNPRYQVTQFGKPVTLSCSQTLNHNVMYWYQQKSSQAPKLLFHYYDKDFNNEADTPDNFQSRRPNTSFCFLDIRSPGLGDTAMYLCATSSPTVGLDNEQFFGPGTRLTVL.

In its sample, this clonotype was seen a few times. This chain joins TRBV12-3 or TRBV12-4 and TRBJ1-2, with D unresolved. The CDR3 extends over 16 amino acids. V lost 4 bases, J lost 4 bases, and 19 bases lay in between. CDR3 loop: CASSSRRNPLFYGYTF. The CDR3 DNA reads as TGTGCCAGCAGTTCCCGTCGGAATCCCCTGTTCTATGGCTACACCTTC.